This T cell receptor beta chain was documented in a study of CD8 T cells in Susac syndrome. Reverse transcription of roughly 0.5 to 1 ug RNA was performed with random hexamers. TCRdb ran MiXCR on the immunoSEQ multiplex PCR reads and lists one entry per CDR3 protein. Of 150,000 to 200,000 distinct CDR3 sequences in the sample, 85% to 95% were seen once. Germline V CDR1 and CDR2: DFQATT, SNEGSKA (reference sequence). CDR3 length: 14 amino acids. The V end was cut by 5 bases, the J end by 3 bases, with 14 bases between. V usage is TRBV20-1 and J usage is TRBJ1-5; TRBD1 is a possible D gene (6 bases). The receptor was derived from a human donor with Susac syndrome. The specimen sequenced was CD4+ T cells from PBMCs. The CDR3 reads CSAGRQVLNQPQHF. CDR3 nucleotide sequence: TGCAGTGCTGGGAGACAGGTTCTCAATCAGCCCCAGCATTTT.